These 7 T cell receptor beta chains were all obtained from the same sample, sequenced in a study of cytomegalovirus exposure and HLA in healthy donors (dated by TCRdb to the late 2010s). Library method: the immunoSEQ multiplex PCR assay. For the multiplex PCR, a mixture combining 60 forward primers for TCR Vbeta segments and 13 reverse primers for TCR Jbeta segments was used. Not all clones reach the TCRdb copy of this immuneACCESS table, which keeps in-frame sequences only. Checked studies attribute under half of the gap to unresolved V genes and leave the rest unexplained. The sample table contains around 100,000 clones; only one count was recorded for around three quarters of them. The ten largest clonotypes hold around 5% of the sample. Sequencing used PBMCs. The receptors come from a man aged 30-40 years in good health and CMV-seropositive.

Written as DNA, the CDR3 is TGTGCTAGTGGTTTAGGGGAAGTGGATACGCAGTATTTT. Its protein is CASGLGEVDTQYF. The J gene is TRBJ2-3, the V gene TRBV12-5, with a tentative D call TRBD1 (5 bases). CDR1 LGHNT and CDR2 FRNRAP come from the germline V gene. Trimming removed 3 bases at V and 6 bases at J, with 10 bases between. This CDR3 is 13 amino acids long.

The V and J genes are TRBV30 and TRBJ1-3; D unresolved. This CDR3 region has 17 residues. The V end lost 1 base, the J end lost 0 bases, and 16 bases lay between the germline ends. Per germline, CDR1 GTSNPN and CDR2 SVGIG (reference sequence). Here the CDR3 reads CAWSDSLRRFSGNTIYF. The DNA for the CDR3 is TGTGCCTGGAGTGATTCCCTTAGGAGGTTCTCTGGAAACACCATATATTTT.

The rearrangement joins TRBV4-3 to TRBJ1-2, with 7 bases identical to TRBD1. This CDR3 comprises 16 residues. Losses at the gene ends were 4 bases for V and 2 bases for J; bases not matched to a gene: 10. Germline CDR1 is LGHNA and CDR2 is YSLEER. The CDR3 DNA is TGCGCCAGCAGCCTGGACCGGACAGGCGGGAACTATGGCTACACCTTC. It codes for CASSLDRTGGNYGYTF.

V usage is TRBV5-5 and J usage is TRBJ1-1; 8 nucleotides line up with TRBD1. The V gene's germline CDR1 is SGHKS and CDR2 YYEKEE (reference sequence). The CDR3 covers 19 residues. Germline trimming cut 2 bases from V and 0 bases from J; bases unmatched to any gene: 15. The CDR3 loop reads CASSFWDAGQGNMNTEAFF. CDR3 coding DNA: TGTGCCAGCAGCTTTTGGGATGCAGGACAGGGTAATATGAACACTGAAGCTTTCTTT.

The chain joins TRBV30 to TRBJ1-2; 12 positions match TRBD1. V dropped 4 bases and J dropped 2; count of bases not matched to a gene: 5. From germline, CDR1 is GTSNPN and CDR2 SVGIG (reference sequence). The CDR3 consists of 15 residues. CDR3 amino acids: CAWIGDRGRNYGYTF. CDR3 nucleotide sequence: TGTGCCTGGATCGGGGACAGGGGGCGAAACTATGGCTACACCTTC.

Written as DNA, the CDR3 is TGTGCCAGCAATCGAGCGGGCCGTACCACAGATACGCAGTATTTT. It yields the protein CASNRAGRTTDTQYF. V gene TRBV6-5 combines with J gene TRBJ2-3; the D gene is possibly TRBD2 (6 bases). Germline lookup yields CDR1 MNHEY and CDR2 SVGAGI. The CDR3 covers 15 residues. Trimming cost V 7 bases and J 2 bases, with 16 bases left between them.

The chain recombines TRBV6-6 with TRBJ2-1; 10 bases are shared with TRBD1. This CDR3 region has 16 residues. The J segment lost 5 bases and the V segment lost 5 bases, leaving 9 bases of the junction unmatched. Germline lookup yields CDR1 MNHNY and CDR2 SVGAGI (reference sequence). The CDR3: CASSAAGTGADNEQFF. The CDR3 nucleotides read TGTGCCAGCAGTGCGGCCGGGACAGGGGCGGACAATGAGCAGTTCTTC.